These 26 T cell receptor beta chains were sequenced from one sample in a study of T cells in Graves' hyperthyroidism and ophthalmopathy. Amplified regions were TCR beta CDR3 sequences from RNA transcripts. HTBI primers were used for first-round RT-PCR of the TCR CDR3. TCRdb processed the multiplex PCR reads anew with MiXCR; each CDR3 protein has one entry. The repertoire consists of around 450,000 distinct CDR3 sequences, with 15% to 19% occurring once and the leading ten covering 13% to 15%. Sequences were obtained from blood. The receptors come from a woman between 18 and 29 years old with Graves' hyperthyroidism.

The chain couples TRBV12-3 or TRBV12-4 to TRBJ2-2; the D is unclear. V lost 6 bases and J 3 bases, leaving 17 bases between the germline ends. This CDR3 region has 16 residues. Here the CDR3 DNA reads TGTGCCAGCAGAAGGGCGGCTCGTAAATACACCGGGGAGCTGTTTTTT. Amino acid sequence: CASRRAARKYTGELFF.

This clonotype was found a few times. V and J are TRBV6-1 and TRBJ1-3; D gene uncertain. The CDR3 has 12 residues. CDR1 MNHNS and CDR2 SASEGT come from the germline V gene. V lost 4 bases and J lost 2, with 3 bases in between. This CDR3 reads CASSGAGNTIYF. The CDR3, as DNA: TGTGCCAGCAGTGGAGCTGGAAACACCATATATTTT.

This clonotype was recorded many times. The chain uses TRBV3-1 and TRBJ1-3; D remains ambiguous. V lost 2 bases and J lost 1, with 15 bases in between. Germline V gives CDR1 LGHDT, CDR2 YNNKEL (reference sequence). CDR3 length: 17 amino acids. CDR3 in amino acids: CASSQRSTGKSGNTIYF. DNA of the CDR3: TGTGCCAGCAGCCAAAGGAGCACTGGTAAATCTGGAAACACCATATATTTT.

The sample holds many counts of this clonotype. This chain uses TRBV20-1 with TRBJ2-3; 8 bases map to TRBD2. The trim removed 5 bases at V and 1 base at J, leaving 5 bases unmatched. CDR3 length: 14 residues. Germline V lookup: CDR1 DFQATT, CDR2 SNEGSKA (reference sequence). CDR3 DNA sequence: TGCAGTGCTTCCTTAGCGGGGCGCACAGATACGCAGTATTTT. Translation gives CSASLAGRTDTQYF.

This clonotype has a count of ten or more. The chain carries TRBV20-1 and TRBJ1-5, with 8 bases matching TRBD1. Trimming removed 1 base from V and 6 bases from J; junction bases left unmatched: 2. CDR3 length: 13 amino acids. The germline gives CDR1 DFQATT, CDR2 SNEGSKA (reference sequence). As DNA, the CDR3 is TGCAGTGCTAGAGGCAGGGGGCGTCAGCCCCAGCATTTT. Encoded protein: CSARGRGRQPQHF.

This clonotype showed up just a few times. The rearrangement uses TRBV2 and TRBJ1-5, with no clear D. CDR1 and CDR2 from the germline V gene are SNHLY and FYNNEI. The V end was cut by 3 bases, the J end by 6 bases, with 12 bases between. CDR3 length: 14 residues. This chain's CDR3 is CASSDTGWGQPQHF. CDR3 coding DNA: TGTGCCAGCAGTGATACGGGTTGGGGTCAGCCCCAGCATTTT.

In its sample, this clonotype was seen many times. The chain employs TRBV12-3 or TRBV12-4 and TRBJ1-1, with D hard to call. Deletions cut 6 bases from V and 0 bases from J, with 8 bases between. The CDR3 has 13 residues. The CDR3 loop reads CASSVNVNTEAFF. The CDR3 coding sequence is TGTGCCAGCAGCGTTAACGTGAACACTGAAGCTTTCTTT.

This clonotype was seen a few times. The rearrangement uses TRBV12-3 or TRBV12-4 and TRBJ2-7, with 10 bases that match TRBD1. Trimming cost V 4 bases and J 2 bases; bases outside gene matches: 8. CDR3 length equals 16 residues. The CDR3 reads CASSSRDRGSPYEQYF. DNA of the CDR3: TGTGCCAGCAGTTCTCGGGACAGGGGAAGTCCCTACGAGCAGTACTTC.

This clonotype has more than one count but fewer than ten. The chain couples TRBV7-2 to TRBJ1-5; D perhaps matches TRBD1 (5 bases). CDR1 is SGHTA and CDR2 is FQGNSA in the germline V gene. The CDR3 covers 15 residues. The ends were cut back, 2 bases at V and 11 bases at J, with 19 bases in the middle. CDR3 loop: CASSLRAGRAGAQHF. The CDR3, as DNA: TGTGCCAGCAGCTTAAGGGCAGGGAGGGCGGGGGCCCAGCATTTT. The whole variable domain, filled in from reference TRBV7-2 and TRBJ1-5, reads GAGVSQSPSNKVTEKGKDVELRCDPISGHTALYWYRQSLGQGLEFLIYFQGNSAPDKSGLPSDRFSAERTGGSVSTLTIQRTQQEDSAVYLCASSLRAGRAGAQHFGDGTRLSIL.

To note about this clonotype: An end of the junction does not agree with germline; a read error may underlie this. The chain has TRBV29-1 and TRBJ2-7, with TRBD1 identical over 7 bases. Germline CDR1 SQVTM, CDR2 ANQGSEA. The CDR3 is made up of 11 amino acids. The CDR3, as DNA: TGCAGCGCCGGGACAGTCTACGGGCAGTACTTC. This sequence encodes CSAGTVYGQYF.

This clonotype was seen ten or more times. The J gene is TRBJ2-7, the V gene TRBV28, with 10 nucleotides matching TRBD2. The CDR3 loop spans 15 amino acids. J lost 4 bases, V lost 2 bases, and 5 bases had no gene match. Per the germline V gene, CDR1 is MDHEN and CDR2 is SYDVKM. The CDR3 bases are TGTGCCAGCAGTTTAGGCGCTAGCGGGAGATACGAGCAGTACTTC. This sequence encodes CASSLGASGRYEQYF.

This clonotype was picked up many times. V and J are TRBV7-3 and TRBJ2-5; D assignment may be TRBD1 or TRBD2 (7 bases each). The germline V gene encodes CDR1 SGHTA and CDR2 FQGTGA. CDR3 length equals 15 residues. Deletions cut 5 bases from V and 2 bases from J, with 15 bases between. For the CDR3, the DNA is TGTGCCAGCAGCATCCAGGGGGGGGAGCAAGAGACCCAGTACTTC. Its translation is CASSIQGGEQETQYF.

This rearrangement joins TRBV10-3 to TRBJ2-3; no clear D. The CDR3 is 13 residues long. Trimming cost V 8 bases and J 6 bases, with 15 bases left between them. Germline loops: CDR1 ENHRY, CDR2 SYGVKD. CDR3 residues: CAIRTSVEDTQYF. DNA for the CDR3: TGTGCCATCCGGACCTCCGTGGAGGATACGCAGTATTTT.

In its sample, this clonotype was seen many times. J is TRBJ1-1 and V is TRBV28; no clear D gene. V was trimmed by 4 bases and J by 5 bases, leaving 17 bases between them. CDR1 MDHEN and CDR2 SYDVKM come from the germline V gene. The CDR3 has 15 amino acids. CDR3 coding DNA: TGTGCCAGCAGTTCATTCCAATCTGGGAGGACTGAAGCTTTCTTT. It codes for CASSSFQSGRTEAFF.

This clonotype occurred many times. J is TRBJ2-7 and V is TRBV11-2, with 7 nucleotides matching TRBD1. The trim removed 4 bases at V and 0 bases at J, leaving 6 bases unmatched. Germline V gene data show CDR1 as SGHAT and CDR2 as FQNNGV. The CDR3 is 15 residues long. In DNA, the CDR3 is TGTGCCAGCAGCTCCGACAGGGCCTCCTCCTACGAGCAGTACTTC. Encoded protein: CASSSDRASSYEQYF.

This clonotype has only a few counts. The V and J genes are TRBV10-3 and TRBJ2-3, with D unclear. The germline gives CDR1 ENHRY, CDR2 SYGVKD. V lost 4 bases, J lost 1 base, and 12 bases lay in between. The CDR3 is 15 residues long. CDR3: CAISGKIRGTDTQYF. In DNA form, the CDR3 reads TGTGCCATCAGTGGGAAGATTAGGGGCACAGATACGCAGTATTTT.

CDR3 loop: CASSPIGQGPSGLFF. The CDR3 DNA follows: TGCGCCAGCAGCCCTATCGGACAGGGACCCTCGGGGCTGTTTTTT. The chain has TRBV5-1 and TRBJ2-2, with 8 bases aligning to TRBD1. Trimming took 4 bases from V and 13 from J; bases not matched to a gene: 15. There are 15 residues in the CDR3. Germline lookup yields CDR1 SGHRS and CDR2 YFSETQ.

This clonotype was recorded a few times. The chain couples TRBV12-3 or TRBV12-4 to TRBJ2-2; D perhaps matches TRBD1 (7 bases). V lost 4 bases and J 5 bases, leaving 17 bases between the germline ends. This CDR3 is built from 16 residues. CDR3 protein: CASSSWQGGKTGELFF. The CDR3 bases are TGTGCCAGCAGTTCTTGGCAGGGGGGAAAAACCGGGGAGCTGTTTTTT.

This clonotype was picked up many times. V usage is TRBV29-1 and J usage is TRBJ2-2; perhaps D is TRBD1 or TRBD2 (5 bases each). Trimming took off 5 bases at V and 0 bases at J, with 19 bases between the two ends. This CDR3 is 17 amino acids long. Germline CDR1 SQVTM, CDR2 ANQGSEA. The CDR3 DNA is TGCAGCGTTAGCGATCGGGACGGATTCGCGAACACCGGGGAGCTGTTTTTT. Residues: CSVSDRDGFANTGELFF.

This clonotype occurred many times. The V gene is TRBV12-3 or TRBV12-4, the J gene TRBJ1-2; 9 nucleotides agree with TRBD1. The CDR3 covers 15 residues. Trimming at V came to 5 bases and at J to 6 bases, leaving 10 bases not matched to a gene. Written as DNA, the CDR3 is TGTGCCAGCAGTCCCTCCGACAGGGGGAACCATGGCTACACCTTC. It encodes CASSPSDRGNHGYTF.

The chain couples TRBV20-1 to TRBJ2-7; D is unclear. Germline V gene lookup returns CDR1 DFQATT and CDR2 SNEGSKA (reference sequence). This CDR3 is built from 19 residues. V lost 0 bases and J lost 4, with 28 bases in between. CDR3 in amino acids: CSARESGRSAIHSWYEQYF. The CDR3 region has the DNA TGCAGTGCTAGAGAAAGTGGTCGGTCAGCAATCCACTCATGGTACGAGCAGTACTTC.

The rearrangement joins TRBV18 to TRBJ2-3; D may be TRBD1 or TRBD2 (6 bases each). The CDR3 is 16 amino acids. Trimming removed 4 bases at V and 7 bases at J, with 21 bases between. Germline V gives CDR1 KGHSH, CDR2 LQKENI. The CDR3 protein is CASSLPARGPRNTQYF. The CDR3 DNA follows: TGTGCCAGCTCACTTCCAGCCCGGGGGCCAAGGAATACGCAGTATTTT.

This clonotype was seen many times. The chain carries TRBV2 and TRBJ1-5, with D unclear. The V gene lost 2 bases and the J gene lost 7 bases, with 6 bases spanning the gap. CDR3 length equals 12 residues. CDR1 is SNHLY and CDR2 is FYNNEI in the germline V gene. CDR3 residues: CASSENFQPQHF. CDR3 DNA: TGTGCCAGCAGTGAAAATTTCCAGCCCCAGCATTTT.

This clonotype was detected many times. The CDR3 spells CASSFGRRTDTQYF. The CDR3 bases are TGTGCCAGCAGCTTTGGCCGGAGGACAGATACGCAGTATTTT. The J gene is TRBJ2-3, the V gene TRBV11-2; possibly TRBD2 for D (5 bases). This CDR3 is 14 amino acids long. Germline lookup yields CDR1 SGHAT and CDR2 FQNNGV. Trimming removed 3 bases from V and 3 bases from J, with 10 bases in between.

As DNA, the CDR3 is TGTGCCAGCAGTTTATCGGGCCGGGGCGGGGGGGGCTACGAGCAGTACTTC. This codes for CASSLSGRGGGGYEQYF. The V gene is TRBV27, the J gene TRBJ2-7, with 9 bases aligning to TRBD2. Trimming at V came to 0 bases and at J to 3 bases, leaving 9 bases not matched to a gene. The CDR3 loop spans 17 amino acids. Germline assignment: CDR1 MNHEY and CDR2 SMNVEV (reference sequence).

On this clonotype itself: One end of the junction fails to match germline, which may point to a read error. The V call is TRBV11-2, the J call TRBJ1-2, with no clear D. CDR1 and CDR2 (germline): SGHAT, FQNNGV. The CDR3 covers 14 residues. CDR3 residues: CASSFNSRTYGHTF. DNA of the CDR3: TGTGCCAGCAGCTTTAATTCAAGAACGTATGGCCACACCTTC.